This TCR beta chain was recovered during a study of a mutant IDH1 vaccine in newly diagnosed glioma. Study context: Radiotherapy, temozolomide, or both had been given previously, and both were given to most.

This sample's time point: week 5, during vaccination. Alongside topical imiquimod, each dose of vaccine comprised 300 ug of mutant IDH1 20-mer peptide. In every donor, the tumor was a new WHO grade 3 or 4 IDH1-mutant, ATRX-lost astrocytoma. Study results and caveats: Pseudoprogression appears to have had no connection to changes in top peripheral T cell clonotypes.

Trimming left V 1 base short and J 4 bases short, with 7 bases between. The CDR3 runs 14 residues. Germline V CDR1 and CDR2: SGHAT, FQNNGV. Points on this clone: The antigen is not known.

Data came from immunoSEQ multiplex PCR; TCRdb stores just in-frame clones and leaves some out. The repertoire holds about 58,000 clones, around 80% seen once, with less than 8% in the top ten. The V call is TRBV11-2, the J call TRBJ2-2; D perhaps matches TRBD2 (5 bases). This TCR came from a woman aged 50 to 60 with glioma. Sequences were derived from PBMCs, sampled from a glioma patient whose treatment included an IDH1 peptide vaccine. The CDR3 DNA reads as TGTGCCAGCAGCTTAGGAGGGAGCACCGGGGAGCTGTTTTTT. It encodes CASSLGGSTGELFF.